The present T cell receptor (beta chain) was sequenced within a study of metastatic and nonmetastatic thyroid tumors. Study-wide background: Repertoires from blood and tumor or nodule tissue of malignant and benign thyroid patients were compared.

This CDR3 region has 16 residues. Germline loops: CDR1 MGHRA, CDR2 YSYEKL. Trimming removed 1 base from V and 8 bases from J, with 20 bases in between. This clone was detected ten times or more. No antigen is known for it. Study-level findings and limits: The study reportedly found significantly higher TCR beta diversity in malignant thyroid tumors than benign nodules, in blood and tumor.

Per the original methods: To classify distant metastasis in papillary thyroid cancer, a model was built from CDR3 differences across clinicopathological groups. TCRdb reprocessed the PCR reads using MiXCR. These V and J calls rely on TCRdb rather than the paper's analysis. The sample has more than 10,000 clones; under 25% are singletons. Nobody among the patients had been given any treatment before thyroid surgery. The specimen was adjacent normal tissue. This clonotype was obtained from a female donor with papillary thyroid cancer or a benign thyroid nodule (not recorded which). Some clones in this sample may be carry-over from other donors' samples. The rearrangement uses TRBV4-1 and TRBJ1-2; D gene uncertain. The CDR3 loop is CASSQADGPRSGGYTF. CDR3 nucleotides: TGCGCCAGCAGCCAAGCTGACGGCCCCCGCTCTGGGGGCTACACCTTC.